Detailed here is one T cell receptor (beta chain). Its matching antigen is unknown. This sample includes further DNA sequences coding for the same CDR3. This sample is drawn from a study of shared clonotypes between healthy human individuals. Study-level results: Compared with clonotypes that all four donors shared, non-shared clonotypes had lower generation probabilities.

Profiled with immunoSEQ multiplex PCR; TCRdb holds only in-frame clones, not every one. The sample lists approximately 1,000,000 clones, around 78% seen once, with more than 0.45% in the top ten. The CDR3 has 14 amino acids. J was trimmed by 3 bases and V by 3 bases; bases with no gene match: 4. Germline V gene sequence: CDR1 MNHEY, CDR2 SVGAGI. The sequencing input was memory CD4+ T cells from PBMCs. This sample's subset: CD45RA-negative fraction. This receptor was identified in a man in his late teens or twenties in good health. Some clones in this sample may be carry-over from other donors' samples. The chain employs TRBV6-5 and TRBJ2-7; TRBD2 agrees at 8 bases. In nucleotides, the CDR3 is TGTGCCAGCAGTTATTGGGGGACTAGCTACGAGCAGTACTTC. It specifies CASSYWGTSYEQYF.